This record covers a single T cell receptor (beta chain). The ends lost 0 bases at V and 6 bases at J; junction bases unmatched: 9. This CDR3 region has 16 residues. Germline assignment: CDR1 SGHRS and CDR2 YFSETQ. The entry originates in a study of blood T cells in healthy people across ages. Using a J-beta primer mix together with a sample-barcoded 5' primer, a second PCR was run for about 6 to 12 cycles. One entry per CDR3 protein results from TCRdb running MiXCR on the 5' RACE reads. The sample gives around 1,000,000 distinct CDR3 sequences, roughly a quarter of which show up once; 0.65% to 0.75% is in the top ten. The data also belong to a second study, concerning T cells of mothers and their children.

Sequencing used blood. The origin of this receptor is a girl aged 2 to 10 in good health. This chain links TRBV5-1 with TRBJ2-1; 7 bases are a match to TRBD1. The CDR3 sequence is CASSLGDRVGINEQFF. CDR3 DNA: TGCGCCAGCAGCTTGGGTGACAGGGTGGGGATCAATGAGCAGTTCTTC.